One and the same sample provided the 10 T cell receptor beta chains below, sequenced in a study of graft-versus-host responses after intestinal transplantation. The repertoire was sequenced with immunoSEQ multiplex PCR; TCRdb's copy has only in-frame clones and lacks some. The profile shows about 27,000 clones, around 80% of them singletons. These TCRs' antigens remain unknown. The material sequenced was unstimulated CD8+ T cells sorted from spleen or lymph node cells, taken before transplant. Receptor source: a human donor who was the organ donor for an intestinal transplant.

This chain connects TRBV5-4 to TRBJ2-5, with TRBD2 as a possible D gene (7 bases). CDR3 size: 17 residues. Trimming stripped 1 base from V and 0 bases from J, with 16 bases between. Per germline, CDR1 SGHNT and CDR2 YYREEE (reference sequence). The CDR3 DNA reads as TGTGCCAGCAGCTTGTTGGGCGGGGGCCCTCACCAAGAGACCCAGTACTTC. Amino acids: CASSLLGGGPHQETQYF.

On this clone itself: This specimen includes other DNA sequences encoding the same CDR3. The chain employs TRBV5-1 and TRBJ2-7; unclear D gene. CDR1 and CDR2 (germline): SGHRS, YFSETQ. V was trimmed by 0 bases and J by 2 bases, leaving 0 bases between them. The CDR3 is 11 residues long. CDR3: CASSLAYEQYF. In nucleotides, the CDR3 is TGCGCCAGCAGCTTGGCCTACGAGCAGTACTTC.

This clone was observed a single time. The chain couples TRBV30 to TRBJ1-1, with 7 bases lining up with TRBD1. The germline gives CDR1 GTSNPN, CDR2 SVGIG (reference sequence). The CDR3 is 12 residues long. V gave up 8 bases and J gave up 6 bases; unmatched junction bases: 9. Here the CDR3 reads CAGGEGASEAFF. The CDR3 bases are TGTGCCGGGGGGGAGGGGGCGTCTGAAGCTTTCTTT.

The CDR3 nucleotides read TGTGCCAGCTCCCCCGGGACAGGGACCAACTATGGCTACACCTTC. Translation gives CASSPGTGTNYGYTF. V and J are TRBV18 and TRBJ1-2; TRBD1 matches at 9 bases. The CDR3 covers 15 residues. Looked up from germline, CDR1 is KGHSH and CDR2 is LQKENI. The trim removed 6 bases at V and 2 bases at J, leaving 7 bases unmatched.

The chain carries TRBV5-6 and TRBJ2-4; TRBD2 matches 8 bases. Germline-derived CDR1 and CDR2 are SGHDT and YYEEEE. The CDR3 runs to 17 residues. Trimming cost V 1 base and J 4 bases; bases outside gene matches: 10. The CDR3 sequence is CASSLRSGGSQKNIQYF. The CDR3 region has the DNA TGTGCCAGCAGCTTGCGATCGGGAGGGTCCCAAAAAAACATTCAGTACTTC. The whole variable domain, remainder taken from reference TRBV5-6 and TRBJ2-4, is DAGVTQSPTHLIKTRGQQVTLRCSPKSGHDTVSWYQQALGQGPQFIFQYYEEEERQRGNFPDRFSGHQFPNYSSELNVNALLLGDSALYLCASSLRSGGSQKNIQYFGAGTRLSVL.

CDR3 coding DNA: TGTGCCAGCAGATTCACGGACAGTTCTAACTATGGCTACACCTTC. It codes for CASRFTDSSNYGYTF. V is TRBV7-9 and J is TRBJ1-2; D is perhaps TRBD1 (6 bases). This CDR3 contains 15 residues. Germline V gene data show CDR1 as SEHNR and CDR2 as FQNEAQ (reference sequence). The V end was cut by 6 bases, the J end by 0 bases, with 14 bases between.

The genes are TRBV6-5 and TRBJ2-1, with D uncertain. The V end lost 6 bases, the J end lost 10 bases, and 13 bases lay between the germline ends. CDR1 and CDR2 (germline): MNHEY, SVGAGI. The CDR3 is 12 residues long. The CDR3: CASSPDLGEQFF. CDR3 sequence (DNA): TGTGCCAGCAGCCCCGACCTAGGGGAGCAGTTCTTC.

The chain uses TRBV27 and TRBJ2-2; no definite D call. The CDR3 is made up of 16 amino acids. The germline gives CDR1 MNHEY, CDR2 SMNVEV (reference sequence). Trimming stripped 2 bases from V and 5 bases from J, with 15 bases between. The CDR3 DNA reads TGTGCCAGCAGTTTAATCCCACAGAGTGAGACCGGGGAGCTGTTTTTT. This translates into CASSLIPQSETGELFF.

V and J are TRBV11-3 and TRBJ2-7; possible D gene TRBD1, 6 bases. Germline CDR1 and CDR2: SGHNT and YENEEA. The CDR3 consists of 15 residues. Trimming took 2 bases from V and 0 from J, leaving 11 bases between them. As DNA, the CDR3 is TGTGCCAGCAGCTTATCAGTGGACAGCTCCTACGAGCAGTACTTC. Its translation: CASSLSVDSSYEQYF.

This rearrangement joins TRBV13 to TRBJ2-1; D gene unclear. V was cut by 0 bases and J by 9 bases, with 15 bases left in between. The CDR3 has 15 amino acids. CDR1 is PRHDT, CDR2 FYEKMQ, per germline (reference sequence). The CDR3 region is CASSLGLGPMREQFF. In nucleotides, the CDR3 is TGTGCCAGCAGCTTAGGCCTAGGACCCATGCGTGAGCAGTTCTTC.